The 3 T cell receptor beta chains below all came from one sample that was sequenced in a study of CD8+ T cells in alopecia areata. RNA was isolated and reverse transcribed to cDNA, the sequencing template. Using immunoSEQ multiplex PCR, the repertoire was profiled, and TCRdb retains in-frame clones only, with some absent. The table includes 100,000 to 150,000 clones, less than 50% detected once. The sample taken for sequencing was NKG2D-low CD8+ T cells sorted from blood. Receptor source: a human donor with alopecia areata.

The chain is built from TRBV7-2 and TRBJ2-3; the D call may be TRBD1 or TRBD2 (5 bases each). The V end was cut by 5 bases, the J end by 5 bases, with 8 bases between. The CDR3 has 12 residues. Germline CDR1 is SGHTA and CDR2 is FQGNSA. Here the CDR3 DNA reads TGTGCCAGCAGCGGGGGATTAGATACGCAGTATTTT. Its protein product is CASSGGLDTQYF.

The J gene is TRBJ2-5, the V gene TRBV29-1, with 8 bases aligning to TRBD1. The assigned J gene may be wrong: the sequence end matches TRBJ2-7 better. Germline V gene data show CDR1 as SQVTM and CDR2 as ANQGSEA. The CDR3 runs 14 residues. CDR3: CSVFDRGPSYEQYF. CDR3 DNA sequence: TGCAGCGTTTTTGACAGGGGCCCTTCCTACGAGCAGTACTTC.

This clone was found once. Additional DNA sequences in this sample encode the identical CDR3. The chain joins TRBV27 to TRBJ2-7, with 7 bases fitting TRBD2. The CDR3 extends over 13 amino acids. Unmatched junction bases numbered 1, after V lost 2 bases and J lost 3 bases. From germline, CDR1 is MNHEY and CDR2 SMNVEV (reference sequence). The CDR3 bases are TGTGCCAGCAGTTTACGCGGGGGCTACGAGCAGTACTTC. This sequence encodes CASSLRGGYEQYF.